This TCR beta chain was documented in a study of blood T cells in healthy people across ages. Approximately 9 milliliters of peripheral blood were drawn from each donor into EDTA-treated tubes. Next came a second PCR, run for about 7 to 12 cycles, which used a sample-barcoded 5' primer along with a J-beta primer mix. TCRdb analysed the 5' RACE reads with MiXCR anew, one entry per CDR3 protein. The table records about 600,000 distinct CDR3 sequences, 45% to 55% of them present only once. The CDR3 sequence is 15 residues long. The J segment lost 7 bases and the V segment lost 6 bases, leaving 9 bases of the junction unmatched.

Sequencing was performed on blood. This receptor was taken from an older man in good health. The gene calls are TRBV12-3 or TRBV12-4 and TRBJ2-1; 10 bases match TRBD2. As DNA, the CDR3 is TGTGCCAGCAGACCGAGCGGGGGGGTTGAGAATGAGCAGTTCTTC. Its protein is CASRPSGGVENEQFF.